Below, one T cell receptor (beta chain) is given with its context. No cognate antigen has been identified for it. The record has no base qualities; no much larger clone is one base away. The cysteine opens and the valine closes a CDR3 of 15 amino acids. Only CDR3 DNA remains: 45 bases, in frame from the first base. From a lookup of the germline V gene, CDR1 and CDR2 are MNHEY and SVGEGT. V sheds 2 bases and J sheds 0 bases, leaving 11 bases between their ends. The data stem from a study of T cell repertoires in cytomegalovirus infection (dated by TCRdb to about 2019). Background for the entire study: Alongside well-studied HLA-B-restricted epitopes, the peptide stimulations were aimed at recently identified HLA-C-restricted CMV epitopes, whose presentation resists viral immunomodulation. The HLA type of each donor mattered for the analysis, because public TCR beta signatures pointed to carriage of CMV infection along with the matching HLA type. Study-level results and caveats: In the ex vivo response, HLA-C-restricted CMV-specific TCR beta clonotypes were dominant, and in two of eight donors the single most frequent clonotype came from this HLA-C-restricted group. In both this cohort and an independent cohort of 350 or so donors, the cumulative frequency of public TCR beta family members distinguished carriers of CMV infection plus the relevant HLA type.

Reads for this sample came from an Illumina HiSeq 1500. TCRdb reanalyzed the raw reads on its own, using fastp at Q25 for trimming and MiXCR for clone calling, and kept in-frame beta chains. Every CDR3 protein is listed once, alongside the most common genes and DNA of its rows. In all, the sample holds about 890,000 distinct CDR3 sequences, and more than 25% of those were seen once. More than 13% of the sample is taken by the ten largest. The treatment or condition tag for this specimen amounts to: in vitro stimulation with specific CMV peptide epitopes to enrich CMV-specific T cells. The source material was cultured CD8+ T cells from PBMCs, sampled from culture after CMV antigen stimulation. The rearrangement combines TRBV6-2 or TRBV6-3 with TRBJ2-7; a confident D gene designation cannot be given. This receptor was taken from a human donor in good health (CMV status not recorded). Some clones in this sample may be carry-over from other donors' samples. The DNA is TGTGCCAGCAGTTACGGCGATGTTTTCTCCTACGAGCAGTACGTC. It encodes CASSYGDVFSYEQYV.